A selection of T cell receptor beta chains follows, all from one sample in a study of beta chain features in type 1 diabetes. Some clones are missing from TCRdb's copy, which holds only in-frame ones; the method was immunoSEQ multiplex PCR. Among 450,000 to 600,000 clones listed, about 29% were seen once. What was sequenced was naive CD4+ T cells from blood. Source of these receptors: a man between 18 and 29 years old in good health. The CDR3 runs from the conserved cysteine through the conserved F or W. A D gene is named only where the DNA matches it firmly. The size field is filled for only some rows; it gives once, few, many or a size class.

size,D,J,V,CDR3,DNA
-,-,TRBJ1-4,TRBV5-1,CASSLGLRHEKLFF,TGCGCCAGCAGCTTGGGACTTCGCCATGAAAAACTGTTTTTT
-,-,TRBJ2-3,TRBV9,CASSVGGFTDTQYF,TGTGCCAGCAGCGTAGGAGGATTCACAGATACGCAGTATTTT
few,-,TRBJ2-7,TRBV28,CASTASGDTWEQYF,TGTGCCAGCACGGCCTCAGGGGATACCTGGGAGCAGTACTTC
-,TRBD2,TRBJ2-7,TRBV7-2,CASSKLRETYEQYF,TGTGCCAGCAGCAAGCTGCGGGAGACCTACGAGCAGTACTTC
few,TRBD2,TRBJ2-3,TRBV4-1,CASSQDGAGGFRTDTQYF,TGCGCCAGCAGCCAAGATGGAGCGGGAGGTTTTCGCACAGATACGCAGTATTTT
-,-,TRBJ1-2,TRBV28,CASSMSPYGYTF,TGTGCCAGCAGTATGTCCCCCTATGGCTACACCTTC
few,-,TRBJ2-7,TRBV30,CAWSVKGGSYEQYF,TGTGCCTGGAGTGTCAAGGGCGGCTCCTACGAGCAGTACTTC
-,TRBD2,TRBJ2-5,TRBV30,CAWTGGVSGPGPQYF,TGTGCCTGGACTGGGGGGGTTAGCGGACCTGGGCCCCAGTACTTC
-,TRBD1,TRBJ1-4,TRBV7-2,CASSRTGANEKLFF,TGTGCCAGCAGCCGGACAGGGGCTAATGAAAAACTGTTTTTT
-,-,TRBJ2-7,TRBV5-1,CASSLQSEQYF,TGCGCCAGCAGCCTGCAGAGCGAGCAGTACTTC
-,TRBD2,TRBJ2-1,TRBV30,CAYSREGYNEQFF,TGTGCCTACTCACGGGAGGGGTACAATGAGCAGTTCTTC
few,TRBD2,TRBJ2-3,TRBV28,CASRVAGGPTDTQYF,TGTGCCAGCAGGGTAGCGGGAGGGCCCACAGATACGCAGTATTTT
few,-,TRBJ2-2,TRBV30,CAWSATVTGELFF,TGTGCCTGGAGTGCCACAGTGACCGGGGAGCTGTTTTTT
-,-,TRBJ2-3,TRBV5-4,CASSSRDGRTDTQYF,TGTGCCAGCAGCTCCCGGGACGGACGCACAGATACGCAGTATTTT
few,-,TRBJ2-7,TRBV5-1,CASSLVGDSYEQYF,TGCGCCAGCAGCTTGGTGGGAGACAGCTACGAGCAGTACTTC
-,TRBD2,TRBJ2-2,TRBV29-1,CSGERGPNTGELFF,TGCAGCGGGGAGCGGGGACCGAACACCGGGGAGCTGTTTTTT
few,-,TRBJ2-7,TRBV29-1,CSVLSSYEQYF,TGCAGCGTCCTTAGCTCCTACGAGCAGTACTTC
-,TRBD2,TRBJ2-5,TRBV28,CASSNDAGGRKTQYF,TGTGCCAGCAGTAACGACGCGGGAGGGCGGAAGACCCAGTACTTC
few,-,TRBJ1-1,TRBV15,CATSRDRVGRNTEAFF,TGTGCCACCAGCAGAGATAGGGTAGGACGGAACACTGAAGCTTTCTTT
-,-,TRBJ2-1,TRBV30,CAWSVTAYNEQFF,TGTGCCTGGAGTGTCACCGCCTACAATGAGCAGTTCTTC
-,-,TRBJ2-2,TRBV9,CASSVGPTPSELFF,TGTGCCAGCAGCGTAGGCCCGACCCCGTCGGAGCTGTTTTTT
-,-,TRBJ2-1,TRBV5-4,CASRMGFNEQFF,TGTGCCAGCAGAATGGGCTTCAATGAGCAGTTCTTC
-,-,TRBJ2-5,TRBV30,CAWSKWAGETQYF,TGTGCCTGGAGTAAATGGGCGGGAGAGACCCAGTACTTC
-,TRBD1,TRBJ1-2,TRBV4-1,CASSQDLGQGKTF,TGCGCCAGCAGCCAAGATCTGGGACAGGGAAAGACCTTC
-,TRBD1,TRBJ1-2,TRBV7-2,CASSSGTGNYGYTF,TGTGCCAGCAGCTCCGGGACAGGAAACTATGGCTACACCTTC
-,-,TRBJ2-2,TRBV19,CASRDTHTGELFF,TGTGCCAGCCGGGACACCCACACCGGGGAGCTGTTTTTT
-,-,TRBJ1-1,TRBV30,CAWSVGGRTFF,TGTGCCTGGAGTGTAGGGGGAAGAACTTTCTTT
-,TRBD1,TRBJ1-2,TRBV18,CASSPEGQTARSYTF,TGTGCCAGCTCACCAGAGGGACAGACCGCTAGAAGCTACACCTTC
-,TRBD1,TRBJ1-1,TRBV7-2,CASSLDRDSAEAFF,TGTGCCAGCAGCTTGGACAGGGATTCAGCTGAAGCTTTCTTT
-,-,TRBJ2-7,TRBV27,CASSLTWNPYEQYF,TGTGCCAGCAGTTTAACGTGGAACCCCTACGAGCAGTACTTC
-,-,TRBJ1-5,TRBV7-9,CASSLLTQPQHF,TGTGCCAGCAGCTTACTGACTCAGCCCCAGCATTTT
-,TRBD2,TRBJ2-3,TRBV5-1,CASSLGTSGTDTQYF,TGCGCCAGCAGCTTGGGGACTAGCGGGACAGATACGCAGTATTTT
-,TRBD1,TRBJ2-7,TRBV7-9,CASSLLGQGSYEQYF,TGTGCCAGCAGCTTGCTTGGACAGGGGTCTTACGAGCAGTACTTC
-,-,TRBJ2-1,TRBV29-1,CSVAFTEQFF,TGCAGCGTTGCCTTCACTGAGCAGTTCTTC
few,TRBD1,TRBJ1-1,TRBV6-6,CASSYSTGDTEAFF,TGTGCCAGCAGTTACTCGACAGGGGACACTGAAGCTTTCTTT
few,TRBD1,TRBJ1-1,TRBV29-1,CSVVGQGNTEAFF,TGCAGCGTCGTTGGACAGGGGAACACTGAAGCTTTCTTT
few,TRBD2,TRBJ2-1,TRBV23-1,CASSQSQRDCNEQFF,TGCGCCAGCAGTCAATCCCAGCGGGATTGTAATGAGCAGTTCTTC
-,-,TRBJ2-7,TRBV5-1,CASSPGRGSYEQYF,TGCGCCAGCAGCCCGGGACGGGGATCCTACGAGCAGTACTTC
few,-,TRBJ2-1,TRBV29-1,CSVVFSSYNEQFF,TGCAGCGTCGTCTTCAGCTCCTACAATGAGCAGTTCTTC
-,-,TRBJ2-1,TRBV7-2,CASSLGGKSYNEQFF,TGTGCCAGCAGCTTAGGCGGGAAGTCCTACAATGAGCAGTTCTTC
-,-,TRBJ1-1,TRBV5-4,CASSLRAGGTEAFF,TGTGCCAGCAGCCTCCGGGCCGGGGGGACTGAAGCTTTCTTT
-,-,TRBJ2-1,TRBV30,CAWSYRRVWTEQFF,TGTGCCTGGAGTTATCGGAGGGTATGGACTGAGCAGTTCTTC
-,-,TRBJ2-5,TRBV7-3,CASSLERQETQYF,TGTGCCAGCAGCCTCGAACGGCAAGAGACCCAGTACTTC
-,-,TRBJ2-7,TRBV20-1,CSAIPVYEQYF,TGCAGTGCCATCCCTGTATACGAGCAGTACTTC
-,TRBD2,TRBJ2-1,TRBV10-1,CASSDNSGMYNEQFF,TGCGCCAGCAGTGATAATAGCGGGATGTACAATGAGCAGTTCTTC
-,-,TRBJ2-5,TRBV13,CASSLGRTQETQYF,TGTGCCAGCAGCTTAGGGCGGACCCAAGAGACCCAGTACTTC
few,-,TRBJ2-6,TRBV25-1,CASSEHRGGGANVLTF,TGTGCCAGCAGTGAACATCGTGGAGGTGGGGCCAACGTCCTGACTTTC
-,-,TRBJ2-7,TRBV27,CASRRSGDYEQYF,TGTGCCAGCAGGCGCTCGGGGGACTACGAGCAGTACTTC
few,-,TRBJ2-1,TRBV6-5,CASSYQVPYNEQFF,TGTGCCAGCAGTTACCAGGTTCCCTACAATGAGCAGTTCTTC
once,-,TRBJ1-1,TRBV2,CASSGVRGTEAFF,TGTGCCAGCAGTGGGGTTCGGGGCACTGAAGCTTTCTTT
few,TRBD1,TRBJ1-1,TRBV30,CAWRVLRGRANTEAFF,TGTGCCTGGAGAGTCCTCAGGGGGCGGGCGAACACTGAAGCTTTCTTT
few,-,TRBJ1-1,TRBV5-1,CASSLGGVVTEAFF,TGCGCCAGCAGCTTGGGAGGGGTGGTCACTGAAGCTTTCTTT
few,-,TRBJ1-1,TRBV29-1,CSVEALTGRTEAFF,TGCAGCGTTGAAGCCCTGACGGGGAGGACTGAAGCTTTCTTT